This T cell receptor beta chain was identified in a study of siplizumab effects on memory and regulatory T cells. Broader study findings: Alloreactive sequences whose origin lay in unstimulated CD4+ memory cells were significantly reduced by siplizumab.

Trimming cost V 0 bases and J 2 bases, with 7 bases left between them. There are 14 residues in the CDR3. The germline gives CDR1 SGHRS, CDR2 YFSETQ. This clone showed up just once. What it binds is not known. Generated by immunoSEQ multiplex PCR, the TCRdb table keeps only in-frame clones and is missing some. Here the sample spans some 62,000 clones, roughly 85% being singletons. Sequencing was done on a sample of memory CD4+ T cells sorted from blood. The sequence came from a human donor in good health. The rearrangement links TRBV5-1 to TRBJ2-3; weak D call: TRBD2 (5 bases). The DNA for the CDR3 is TGCGCCAGCAGCTTGGAGCGGCTCACAGATACGCAGTATTTT. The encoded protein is CASSLERLTDTQYF.